A selection of T cell receptor beta chains follows, all from one sample in a study of T cells in Graves' hyperthyroidism and ophthalmopathy. TCRdb recomputed calls from the multiplex PCR reads with MiXCR, one row per CDR3 protein. The data show some 300,000 distinct CDR3 sequences, roughly 13% seen once. Source material: blood. Receptor source: a middle-aged woman with Graves' hyperthyroidism. The CDR3 runs from the conserved cysteine through the conserved F or W. A D gene is named only where the DNA matches it firmly. Clone size is stated in some rows and not others, as once, few, many or a class when expanded.

cdr3_aa cdr3_nt clone_size j_call d_call v_call
CGARGAALAGGLSYEQYF TGCGGTGCTAGAGGGGCGGCCCTAGCGGGGGGATTATCCTACGAGCAGTACTTC . TRBJ2-7 TRBD2 TRBV20-1
CAISGGGTEDYGYTF TGTGCCATCAGTGGAGGGGGGACAGAGGACTATGGCTACACCTTC . TRBJ1-2 TRBD1 TRBV10-3
CASTPGGDGANVLTF TGTGCCAGCACCCCCGGAGGGGACGGGGCCAACGTCCTGACTTTC many TRBJ2-6 . TRBV28
CASSSEAGLQETQYF TGTGCCAGCAGCTCAGAAGCGGGGCTCCAAGAGACCCAGTACTTC many TRBJ2-5 TRBD2 TRBV3-1
CASSLGLIPYEQYF TGTGCCAGCAGTTTGGGACTCATTCCCTACGAGCAGTACTTC many TRBJ2-7 . TRBV28
CASSSRFTYEQYF TGTGCCAGCAGCTCAAGGTTCACCTACGAGCAGTACTTC many TRBJ2-7 . TRBV7-2
CASSLGPGTTSSGANVLTF TGCGCCAGCAGCTTAGGGCCCGGGACAACTAGCTCTGGGGCCAACGTCCTGACTTTC . TRBJ2-6 . TRBV5-1
CASSSQGWNEPGYTF TGTGCCAGCAGTTCTCAGGGGTGGAATGAGCCGGGCTACACCTTC many TRBJ1-2 . TRBV6-1
CASSYWGSNTEAFF TGTGCCAGCAGTTACTGGGGATCGAACACTGAAGCTTTCTTT many TRBJ1-1 . TRBV6-6
CSVGEGIYEQYF TGCAGCGTTGGGGAGGGGATCTACGAGCAGTACTTC many TRBJ2-7 TRBD2 TRBV29-1
CATRRAPNTEAFF TGTGCCACCAGGAGAGCCCCGAACACTGAAGCTTTCTTT many TRBJ1-1 . TRBV15
CATSDSSRTYEQYF TGTGCCACCAGTGATTCCTCGCGCACCTACGAGCAGTACTTC few TRBJ2-7 . TRBV24-1